A selection of T cell receptor beta chains follows, all from one sample in a study of cytomegalovirus exposure and HLA in healthy donors. Assay used: immunoSEQ multiplex PCR; TCRdb lists only in-frame clones, some missing. The table includes about 60,000 clones, 73% detected once. The specimen was PBMCs. Every receptor here comes from a man aged 50 to 59 in good health and CMV-seronegative. The CDR3 runs from the conserved cysteine through the conserved F or W. A D gene is named only where the DNA matches it firmly. Rows may omit the clone size; those that give it use once, few, many or a size class.

V	D	J	size	DNA	CDR3
TRBV6-5	TRBD1	TRBJ1-4	few	TGTGCCAGCAGTACGGGACAGGGCGGTGAAAAACTGTTTTTT	CASSTGQGGEKLFF
TRBV10-3	TRBD2	TRBJ2-1	few	TGTGCCATCAGTGGGCATATAGCGGGGGGACTACACGACAATGAGCAGTTCTTC	CAISGHIAGGLHDNEQFF
TRBV4-1	.	TRBJ1-5	.	TGCGCCAGCAGCCAAGAACCGGGGGGAACGGCTAATCAGCCCCAGCATTTT	CASSQEPGGTANQPQHF
TRBV11-2	TRBD1	TRBJ2-1	.	TGTGCCAGCAGCTCGCGAGGACAGGCCTACAATGAGCAGTTCTTC	CASSSRGQAYNEQFF
TRBV11-2	TRBD2	TRBJ2-5	.	TGTGCCAGCAGCTTATCCCCGACGGGGGGGCGAGAGACCCAGTACTTC	CASSLSPTGGRETQYF
TRBV7-9	TRBD1	TRBJ1-1	.	TGTGCCAGCAGCGCGACAGGGGGCGTGAACACTGAAGCTTTCTTT	CASSATGGVNTEAFF
TRBV19	.	TRBJ1-5	.	TGTGCCAGTAGTATGATCGGTCGTGGGCAGATAGGTCAGCCCCAGCATTTT	CASSMIGRGQIGQPQHF
TRBV19	.	TRBJ2-6	.	TGTGCCAGTAGTAGGGCAGGTCTCTCTGGGGCCAACGTCCTGACTTTC	CASSRAGLSGANVLTF
TRBV27	.	TRBJ1-3	.	TGTGCCACCCCCCGGAGACCAGGGCCACATCTCGATCACACCATATATTTT	CATPRRPGPHLDHTIYF
TRBV2	.	TRBJ2-2	.	TGTGCCAGCAGTGAAGGGAGGATGATCGGGGAGCTGTTTTTT	CASSEGRMIGELFF
TRBV6-1	.	TRBJ2-7	.	TGTGCCAGCAGTGCCGTCGGTTCCGAGCAGTACTTC	CASSAVGSEQYF
TRBV27	.	TRBJ1-5	.	TGTGCCAGCAGTTTCAGCAGCACACTGGGAGGTCAGCCCCAGCATTTT	CASSFSSTLGGQPQHF
TRBV30	TRBD1	TRBJ2-5	few	TGTGCCTGGAGTGGACAGGGCCACCTCCAAGAGACCCAGTACTTC	CAWSGQGHLQETQYF
TRBV12-5	TRBD1	TRBJ1-5	.	TGTGCTAGTGGCCCGGGACAGCTTGGCCAGCCCCAGCATTTT	CASGPGQLGQPQHF
TRBV5-4	.	TRBJ2-7	few	TGTGCCAGCAGTTCGAGTGACTCATCCTACGAGCAGTACTTC	CASSSSDSSYEQYF
TRBV12-5	.	TRBJ2-1	few	TGTGCTAGTGGTTTCTCCGGGTCCAATGAGCAGTTCTTC	CASGFSGSNEQFF
TRBV2	TRBD1	TRBJ2-2	once	TGTGCCAGCAGAAGGACAGGGCTCACCGGGGAGCTGTTTTTT	CASRRTGLTGELFF
TRBV5-1	.	TRBJ2-2	.	TGCGCCAGCAGCTTGACAGGGACACCGAACACCGGGGAGCTGTTTTTT	CASSLTGTPNTGELFF
TRBV11-1	.	TRBJ2-2	.	TGTGCCAGCAGCTTGTTTAGGAACACCGGGGAGCTGTTTTTT	CASSLFRNTGELFF
TRBV7-9	TRBD2	TRBJ2-5	.	TGTGCCAGCAGCTTAGGGCTAGCGGGGGGGCAAGAGACCCAGTACTTC	CASSLGLAGGQETQYF
TRBV7-9	.	TRBJ2-5	few	TGTGCCAGCAGCAGGGACACTCCCCAAGAGACCCAGTACTTC	CASSRDTPQETQYF
TRBV6-5	.	TRBJ1-1	once	TGTGCCATCTATAGGGGAACTGAAGCTTTCTTT	CAIYRGTEAFF
TRBV7-8	.	TRBJ2-5	.	TGTGCCAGCAGCTTAGGCGTTTGGAGAGGAAACCAAGAGACCCAGTACTTC	CASSLGVWRGNQETQYF
TRBV10-2	TRBD2	TRBJ2-1	.	TGCGCCAGCAGGCTCGGGACTAGCGGGTGGGATGAGCAGTTCTTC	CASRLGTSGWDEQFF
TRBV19	TRBD1	TRBJ2-7	.	TGTGCCAGTACCCCGACAGGGCTCTACGAGCAGTACTTC	CASTPTGLYEQYF
TRBV27	.	TRBJ1-2	.	TGTGCCAGCGCGATGGCAGGGAAAGGGGTAGGCGGCTACACCTTC	CASAMAGKGVGGYTF
TRBV7-6	TRBD2	TRBJ2-1	.	TGTGCCAGCAGCTTAAGTAGCGGGGGCCCCTCCTACAATGAGCAGTTCTTC	CASSLSSGGPSYNEQFF
TRBV4-1	.	TRBJ2-7	.	TGCGCCAGCAGCCCAACCGGGACAAGGTCCTACGAGCAGTACTTC	CASSPTGTRSYEQYF